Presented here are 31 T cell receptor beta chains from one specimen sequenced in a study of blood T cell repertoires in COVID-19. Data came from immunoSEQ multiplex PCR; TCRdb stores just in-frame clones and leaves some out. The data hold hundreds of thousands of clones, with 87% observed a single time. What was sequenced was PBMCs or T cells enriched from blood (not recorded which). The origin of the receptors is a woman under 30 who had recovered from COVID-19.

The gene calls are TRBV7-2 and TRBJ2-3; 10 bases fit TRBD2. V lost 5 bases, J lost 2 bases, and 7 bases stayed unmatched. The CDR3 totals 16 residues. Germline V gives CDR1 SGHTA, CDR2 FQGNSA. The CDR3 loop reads CASSVTGTSATDTQYF. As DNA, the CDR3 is TGTGCCAGCAGCGTAACCGGGACTAGCGCCACAGATACGCAGTATTTT. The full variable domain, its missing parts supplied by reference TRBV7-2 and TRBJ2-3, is GAGVSQSPSNKVTEKGKDVELRCDPISGHTALYWYRQSLGQGLEFLIYFQGNSAPDKSGLPSDRFSAERTGGSVSTLTIQRTQQEDSAVYLCASSVTGTSATDTQYFGPGTRLTVL.

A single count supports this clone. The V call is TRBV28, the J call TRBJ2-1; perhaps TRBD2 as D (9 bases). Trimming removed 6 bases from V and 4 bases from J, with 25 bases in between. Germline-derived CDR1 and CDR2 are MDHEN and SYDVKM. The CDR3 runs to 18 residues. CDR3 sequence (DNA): TGTGCCAGCAGGGATGGACAGGGTCGCGGGAGGGCTTACAATGAGCAGTTCTTC. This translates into CASRDGQGRGRAYNEQFF.

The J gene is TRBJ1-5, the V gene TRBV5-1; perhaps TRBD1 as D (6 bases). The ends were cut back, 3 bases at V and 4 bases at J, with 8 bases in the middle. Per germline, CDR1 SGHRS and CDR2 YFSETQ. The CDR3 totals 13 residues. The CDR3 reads CASSSTGNQPQHF. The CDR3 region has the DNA TGCGCCAGCAGCTCCACAGGGAATCAGCCCCAGCATTTT.

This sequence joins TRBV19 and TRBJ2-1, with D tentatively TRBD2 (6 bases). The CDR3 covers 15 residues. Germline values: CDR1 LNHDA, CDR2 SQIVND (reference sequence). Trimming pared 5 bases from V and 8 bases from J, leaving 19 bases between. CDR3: CASSPLPGTRDEQFF. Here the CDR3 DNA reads TGTGCCAGTAGTCCCCTCCCCGGGACTCGTGATGAGCAGTTCTTC.

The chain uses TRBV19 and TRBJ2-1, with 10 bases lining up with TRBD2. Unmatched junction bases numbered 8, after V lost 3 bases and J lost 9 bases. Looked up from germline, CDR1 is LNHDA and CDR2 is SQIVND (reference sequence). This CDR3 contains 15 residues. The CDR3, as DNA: TGTGCCAGTAGTATTCAAGCGGGAGGGCCCACTGAGCAGTTCTTC. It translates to CASSIQAGGPTEQFF.

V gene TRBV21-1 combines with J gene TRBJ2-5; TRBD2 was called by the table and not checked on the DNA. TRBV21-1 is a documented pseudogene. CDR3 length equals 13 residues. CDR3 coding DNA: TGTGCCAGCAGCCCACTTTGCCAAGAGACCCAGTACTTC. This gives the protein CASSPLCQETQYF.

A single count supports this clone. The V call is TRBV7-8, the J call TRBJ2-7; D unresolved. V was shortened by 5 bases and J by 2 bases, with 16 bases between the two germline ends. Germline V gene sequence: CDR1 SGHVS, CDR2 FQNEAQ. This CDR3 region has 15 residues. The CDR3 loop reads CASSPGLTYAYEQYF. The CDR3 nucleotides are TGTGCCAGCAGCCCGGGTCTAACGTATGCCTACGAGCAGTACTTC. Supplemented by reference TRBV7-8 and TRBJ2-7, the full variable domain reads GAGVSQSPRYKVAKRGQDVALRCDPISGHVSLFWYQQALGQGPEFLTYFQNEAQLDKSGLPSDRFFAERPEGSVSTLKIQRTQQEDSAVYLCASSPGLTYAYEQYFGPGTRLTVT.

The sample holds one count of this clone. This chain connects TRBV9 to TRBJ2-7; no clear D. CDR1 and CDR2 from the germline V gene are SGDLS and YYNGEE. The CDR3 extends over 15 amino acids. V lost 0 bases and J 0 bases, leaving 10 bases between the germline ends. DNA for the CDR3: TGTGCCAGCAGCGTAGACGCCAGCGTCTCCTACGAGCAGTACTTC. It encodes CASSVDASVSYEQYF. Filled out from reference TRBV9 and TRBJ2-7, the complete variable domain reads DSGVTQTPKHLITATGQRVTLRCSPRSGDLSVYWYQQSLDQGLQFLIQYYNGEERAKGNILERFSAQQFPDLHSELNLSSLELGDSALYFCASSVDASVSYEQYFGPGTRLTVT.

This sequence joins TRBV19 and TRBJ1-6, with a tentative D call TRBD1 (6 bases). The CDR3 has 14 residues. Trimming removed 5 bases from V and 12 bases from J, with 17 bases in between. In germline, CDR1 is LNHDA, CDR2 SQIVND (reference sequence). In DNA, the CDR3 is TGTGCCAGTAGTCCAGGACAGCGAACCCAACCCCTCCACTTT. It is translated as CASSPGQRTQPLHF.

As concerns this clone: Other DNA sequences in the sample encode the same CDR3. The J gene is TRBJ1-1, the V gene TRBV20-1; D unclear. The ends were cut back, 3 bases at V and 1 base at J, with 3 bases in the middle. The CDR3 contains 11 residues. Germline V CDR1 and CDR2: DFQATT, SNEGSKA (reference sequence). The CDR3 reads CSASRNTEAFF. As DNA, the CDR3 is TGCAGTGCTAGCAGGAACACTGAAGCTTTCTTT.

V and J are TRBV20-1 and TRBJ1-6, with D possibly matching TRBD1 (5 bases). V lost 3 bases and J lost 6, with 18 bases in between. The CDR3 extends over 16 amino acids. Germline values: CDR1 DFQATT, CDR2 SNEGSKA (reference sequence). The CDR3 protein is CSASPASAGRNSPLHF. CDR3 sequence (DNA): TGCAGTGCTAGTCCGGCCTCGGCAGGGCGTAATTCACCCCTCCACTTT.

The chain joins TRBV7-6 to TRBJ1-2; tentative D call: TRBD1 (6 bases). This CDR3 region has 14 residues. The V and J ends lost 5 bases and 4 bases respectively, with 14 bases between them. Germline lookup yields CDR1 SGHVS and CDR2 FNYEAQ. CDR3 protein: CASSTIQGFYGYTF. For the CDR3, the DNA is TGTGCCAGCAGCACAATACAGGGATTCTATGGCTACACCTTC. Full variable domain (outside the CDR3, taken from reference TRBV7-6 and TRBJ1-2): GAGVSQSPRYKVTKRGQDVALRCDPISGHVSLYWYRQALGQGPEFLTYFNYEAQQDKSGLPNDRFSAERPEGSISTLTIQRTEQRDSAMYRCASSTIQGFYGYTFGSGTRLTVV.

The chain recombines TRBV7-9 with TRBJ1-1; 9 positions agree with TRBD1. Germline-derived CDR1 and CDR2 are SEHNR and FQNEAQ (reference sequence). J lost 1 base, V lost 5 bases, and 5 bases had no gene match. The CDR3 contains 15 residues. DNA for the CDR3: TGTGCCAGCAGCCCCGGGGACAGGGAGAACACTGAAGCTTTCTTT. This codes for CASSPGDRENTEAFF. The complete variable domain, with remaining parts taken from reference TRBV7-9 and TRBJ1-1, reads DTGVSQNPRHKITKRGQNVTFRCDPISEHNRLYWYRQTLGQGPEFLTYFQNEAQLEKSRLLSDRFSAERPKGSFSTLEIQRTEQGDSAMYLCASSPGDRENTEAFFGQGTRLTVV.

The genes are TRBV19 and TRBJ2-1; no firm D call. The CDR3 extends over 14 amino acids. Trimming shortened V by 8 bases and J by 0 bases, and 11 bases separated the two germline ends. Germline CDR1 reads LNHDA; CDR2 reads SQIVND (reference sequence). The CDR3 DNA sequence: TGTGCCAGTTCTCGTTCACACTCCTACAATGAGCAGTTCTTC. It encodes CASSRSHSYNEQFF.

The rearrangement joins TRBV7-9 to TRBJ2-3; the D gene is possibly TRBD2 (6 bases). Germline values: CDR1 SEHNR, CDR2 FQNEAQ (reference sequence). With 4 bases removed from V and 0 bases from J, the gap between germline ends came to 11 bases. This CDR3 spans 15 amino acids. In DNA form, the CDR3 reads TGTGCCAGCAGCTCTCGACTAGAGAGCACAGATACGCAGTATTTT. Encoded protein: CASSSRLESTDTQYF.

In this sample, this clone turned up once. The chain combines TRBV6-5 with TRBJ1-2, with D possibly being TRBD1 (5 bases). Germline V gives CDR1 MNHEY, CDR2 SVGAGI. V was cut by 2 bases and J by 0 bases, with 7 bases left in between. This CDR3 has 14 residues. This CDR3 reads CASSYDSTNYGYTF. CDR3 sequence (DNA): TGTGCCAGCAGTTACGACAGTACTAACTATGGCTACACCTTC.

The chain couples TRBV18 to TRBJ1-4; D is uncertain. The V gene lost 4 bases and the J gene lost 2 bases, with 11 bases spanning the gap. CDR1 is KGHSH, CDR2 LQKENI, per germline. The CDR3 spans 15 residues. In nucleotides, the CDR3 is TGTGCCAGCTCACGGCGGGATTCGACTAATGAAAAACTGTTTTTT. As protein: CASSRRDSTNEKLFF.

The chain's CDR3 is CASSLTGPNTQYF. In nucleotides, the CDR3 is TGTGCCAGCAGCTTAACAGGGCCCAATACGCAGTATTTT. The J gene is TRBJ2-3, the V gene TRBV13, with a weak D call TRBD1 (6 bases). V dropped 2 bases and J dropped 7 bases, with 10 bases sitting between them. Germline V gives CDR1 PRHDT, CDR2 FYEKMQ (reference sequence). CDR3 length equals 13 residues.

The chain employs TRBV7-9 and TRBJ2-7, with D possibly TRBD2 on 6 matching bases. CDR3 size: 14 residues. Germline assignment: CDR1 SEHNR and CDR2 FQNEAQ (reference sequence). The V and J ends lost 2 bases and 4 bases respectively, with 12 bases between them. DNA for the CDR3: TGTGCCAGCAGCTTAATGGCAGGGAGGTACGAGCAGTACTTC. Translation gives CASSLMAGRYEQYF.

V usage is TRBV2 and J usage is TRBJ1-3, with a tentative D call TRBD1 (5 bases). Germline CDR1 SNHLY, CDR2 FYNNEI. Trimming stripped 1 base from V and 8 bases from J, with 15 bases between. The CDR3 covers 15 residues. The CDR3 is CASSEGGGAGDTIYF. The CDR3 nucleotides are TGTGCCAGCAGTGAAGGAGGAGGGGCCGGGGACACCATATATTTT.

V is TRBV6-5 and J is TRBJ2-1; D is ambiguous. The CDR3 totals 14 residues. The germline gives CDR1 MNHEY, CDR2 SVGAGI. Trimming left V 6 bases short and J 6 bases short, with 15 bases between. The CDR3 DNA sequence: TGTGCCAGCAGAAATATAGCCACACCCAATGAGCAGTTCTTC. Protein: CASRNIATPNEQFF.

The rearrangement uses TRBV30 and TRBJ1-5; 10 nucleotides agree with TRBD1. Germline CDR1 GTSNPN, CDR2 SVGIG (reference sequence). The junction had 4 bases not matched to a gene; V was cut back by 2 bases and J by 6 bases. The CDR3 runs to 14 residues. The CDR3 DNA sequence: TGTGCCTGGAGTTCGGGACAGGGGACTCAGCCCCAGCATTTT. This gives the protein CAWSSGQGTQPQHF.

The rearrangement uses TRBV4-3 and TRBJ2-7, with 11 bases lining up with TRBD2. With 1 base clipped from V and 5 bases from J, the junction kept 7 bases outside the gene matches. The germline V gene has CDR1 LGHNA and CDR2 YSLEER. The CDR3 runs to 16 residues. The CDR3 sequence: CASSQGLAGGAHEQYF. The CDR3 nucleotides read TGCGCCAGCAGCCAAGGGCTAGCGGGAGGAGCGCACGAGCAGTACTTC.

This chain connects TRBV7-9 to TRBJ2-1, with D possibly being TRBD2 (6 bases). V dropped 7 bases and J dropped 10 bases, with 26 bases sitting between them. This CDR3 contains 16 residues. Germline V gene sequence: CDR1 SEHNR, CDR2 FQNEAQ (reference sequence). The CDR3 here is CASTPRGLGMSGEQFF. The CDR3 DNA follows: TGTGCCAGCACCCCGAGGGGCCTGGGAATGAGCGGGGAGCAGTTCTTC.

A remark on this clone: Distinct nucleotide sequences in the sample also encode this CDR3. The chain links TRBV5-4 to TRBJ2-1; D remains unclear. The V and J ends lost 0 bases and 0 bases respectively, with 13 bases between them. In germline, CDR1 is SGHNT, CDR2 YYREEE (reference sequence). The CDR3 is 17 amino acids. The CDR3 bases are TGTGCCAGCAGCTTGGCCCAGAGGCGGAGCTCCTACAATGAGCAGTTCTTC. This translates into CASSLAQRRSSYNEQFF.

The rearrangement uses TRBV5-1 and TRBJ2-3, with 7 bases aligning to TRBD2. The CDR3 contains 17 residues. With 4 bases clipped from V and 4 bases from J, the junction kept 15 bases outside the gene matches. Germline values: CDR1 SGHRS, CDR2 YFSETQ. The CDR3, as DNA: TGCGCCAGCAGCCCCCCACGGGCGGGAGTTGGTGCAGATACGCAGTATTTT. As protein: CASSPPRAGVGADTQYF.

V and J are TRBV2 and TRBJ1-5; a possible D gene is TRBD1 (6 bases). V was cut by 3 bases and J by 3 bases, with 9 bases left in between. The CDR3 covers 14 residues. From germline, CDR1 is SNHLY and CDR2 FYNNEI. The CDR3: CASSDQGPNQPQHF. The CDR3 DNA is TGTGCCAGCAGTGATCAGGGGCCCAATCAGCCCCAGCATTTT.

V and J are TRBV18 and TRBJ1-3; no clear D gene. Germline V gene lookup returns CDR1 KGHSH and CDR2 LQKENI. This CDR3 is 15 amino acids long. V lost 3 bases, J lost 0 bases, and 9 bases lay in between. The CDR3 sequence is CASSPQSLSGNTIYF. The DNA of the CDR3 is TGTGCCAGCTCACCTCAGTCCCTCTCTGGAAACACCATATATTTT. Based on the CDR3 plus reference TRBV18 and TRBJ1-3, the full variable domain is NAGVMQNPRHLVRRRGQEARLRCSPMKGHSHVYWYRQLPEEGLKFMVYLQKENIIDESGMPKERFSAEFPKEGPSILRIQQVVRGDSAAYFCASSPQSLSGNTIYFGEGSWLTVV.

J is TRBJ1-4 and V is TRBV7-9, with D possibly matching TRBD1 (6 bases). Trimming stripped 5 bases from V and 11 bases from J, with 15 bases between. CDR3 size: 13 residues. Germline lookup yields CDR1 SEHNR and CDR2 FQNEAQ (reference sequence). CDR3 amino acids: CASSQGQPAKLFF. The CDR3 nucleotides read TGTGCCAGCAGCCAAGGACAGCCTGCGAAACTGTTTTTT.

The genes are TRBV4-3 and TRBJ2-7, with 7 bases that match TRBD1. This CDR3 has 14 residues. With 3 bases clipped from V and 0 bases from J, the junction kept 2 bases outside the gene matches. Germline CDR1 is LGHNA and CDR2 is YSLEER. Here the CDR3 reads CASSQDRTSYEQYF. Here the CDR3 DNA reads TGCGCCAGCAGCCAGGACAGGACCTCCTACGAGCAGTACTTC.

The CDR3 loop is CASSTERTSSYNEQFF. The CDR3 DNA reads TGTGCCAGCAGTACCGAACGGACTAGCTCCTACAATGAGCAGTTCTTC. V usage is TRBV27 and J usage is TRBJ2-1; 7 bases fit TRBD2. Germline V gene sequence: CDR1 MNHEY, CDR2 SMNVEV (reference sequence). V was pared by 5 bases and J by 0 bases, with 7 bases of the junction left unmatched. This CDR3 region has 16 residues.